Listed below are T cell receptor beta chains from one sample, sequenced in a study of cytomegalovirus exposure and HLA in healthy donors. Here immunoSEQ multiplex PCR was the method, and the copy in TCRdb shows in-frame clones only, minus some. The table has 90,000 to 110,000 clones, around 84% seen once; the top ten hold roughly 1.2%. Sample: PBMCs. These receptors originate from a man aged 30-40 years in good health and CMV-seronegative. Each CDR3 is given with its conserved first and last residue. D genes are given only for firm matches. Clone size is not always given. Where it is, it says once, few, many or a class for expanded clones.

abundance | j_gene | d_gene | v_gene | CDR3nt | CDR3aa
NA | TRBJ1-3 | TRBD1 | TRBV7-2 | TGTGCCAGCAGCTCGGGACAGGGGAACACCATATATTTT | CASSSGQGNTIYF
NA | TRBJ2-5 | TRBD1 | TRBV5-5 | TGTGCCAGCACCACCGGGTTACAGGGGGCCCAGTACTTC | CASTTGLQGAQYF
NA | TRBJ2-7 | NA | TRBV6-4 | TGTGCCAGCAGTGACTCGATCACGGGATTGGAGCAGTACTTC | CASSDSITGLEQYF
NA | TRBJ1-2 | NA | TRBV11-2 | TGTGCCAGCAGCCCCGACGGGGTAGGCTATGGCTACACCTTC | CASSPDGVGYGYTF
NA | TRBJ1-2 | NA | TRBV4-1 | TGCGCCAGCAGCCATACATTTCAGGGTAGTGGGGACTATGGCTACACCTTC | CASSHTFQGSGDYGYTF
NA | TRBJ1-4 | NA | TRBV7-9 | TGTGCCAGCAGCCCTCGACAGAGACAAGACAATGAAAAACTGTTTTTT | CASSPRQRQDNEKLFF
NA | TRBJ2-3 | TRBD1 | TRBV28 | TGTGCCAGCCGTCCGATAGGGGGCGGCACAGATACGCAGTATTTT | CASRPIGGGTDTQYF
NA | TRBJ2-7 | TRBD1 | TRBV28 | TGTGCCAGCAGTTTATACAGGGGCAGTTACGAGCAGTACTTC | CASSLYRGSYEQYF
NA | TRBJ2-3 | NA | TRBV19 | TGTGCCAGTAGTATAGATCAGGGGACCACAGATACGCAGTATTTT | CASSIDQGTTDTQYF
NA | TRBJ2-7 | TRBD2 | TRBV18 | TGTGCCAGCTCACCACCGGGGCGGGGGAACTACGAGCAGTACTTC | CASSPPGRGNYEQYF
few | TRBJ1-4 | TRBD1 | TRBV9 | TGTGCCAGCAGCGGGGGGACAGGGCTCGGATCTGAAAAACTGTTTTTT | CASSGGTGLGSEKLFF
NA | TRBJ2-3 | TRBD2 | TRBV10-3 | TGTGCCATCAGCCCCCTTCCGCTCTTCGGGGGGAGCACAGATACGCAGTATTTT | CAISPLPLFGGSTDTQYF
once | TRBJ2-4 | TRBD2 | TRBV5-1 | TGCGCCAGCAGCCCGCGGGGGGGGTCCACGGACATTCAGTACTTC | CASSPRGGSTDIQYF
NA | TRBJ2-3 | NA | TRBV5-4 | TGTGCCAGCAGCCGATCGTCTACTAGCACAGATACGCAGTATTTT | CASSRSSTSTDTQYF
NA | TRBJ1-3 | NA | TRBV12-5 | TGTGCTAGTGGTTTGGCCACAGGGTCCAGCCTCACTGGAAACACCATATATTTT | CASGLATGSSLTGNTIYF
NA | TRBJ2-3 | TRBD2 | TRBV2 | TGTGCCAGCAGCGGACTAGCGGGGGGAGCAGATACGCAGTATTTT | CASSGLAGGADTQYF
NA | TRBJ1-1 | NA | TRBV28 | TGTGCCAGCCGTTCAGGGATGGGCACTGAAGCTTTCTTT | CASRSGMGTEAFF
NA | TRBJ2-4 | NA | TRBV4-1 | TGCGCCAGCAGCCAAGACTACGTAGCCAAAAACATTCAGTACTTC | CASSQDYVAKNIQYF
NA | TRBJ1-3 | TRBD1 | TRBV10-2 | TGCGCCAGCATGCAGGACAGGGGTTCTGGAAACACCATATATTTT | CASMQDRGSGNTIYF
NA | TRBJ2-7 | NA | TRBV5-6 | TGTGCCAGCAGCTCCTACTCCTACGAGCAGTACTTC | CASSSYSYEQYF
NA | TRBJ2-1 | TRBD1 | TRBV15 | TGTGCCACCAGCGACAGGGGGGGCTTATACAATGAGCAGTTCTTC | CATSDRGGLYNEQFF
NA | TRBJ2-1 | TRBD1 | TRBV6-6 | TGTGCCAGCAGTGGGTCGGACAGGGCCATTTGGAATGAGCAGTTCTTC | CASSGSDRAIWNEQFF
once | TRBJ1-5 | NA | TRBV5-8 | TGTGCCAGCAGCCAGATCCCAAATAGCAATCAGCCCCAGCATTTT | CASSQIPNSNQPQHF
NA | TRBJ1-4 | NA | TRBV9 | TGTGCCAGCAGCGCGAAGGGGGCTAATGAAAAACTGTTTTTT | CASSAKGANEKLFF
NA | TRBJ2-7 | TRBD2 | TRBV6-1 | TGTGCCAGCAGTGAAGTTAACCCCACTAGCGGGAGCTACGAGCAGTACTTC | CASSEVNPTSGSYEQYF
NA | TRBJ1-2 | NA | TRBV18 | TGTGCCAGCTCACCAATCGCTGGTACAGGAACGTTTGCCGGCTACACCTTC | CASSPIAGTGTFAGYTF
NA | TRBJ2-3 | NA | TRBV5-4 | TGTGCCAGCAGCCGTTTTAGCACAGATACGCAGTATTTT | CASSRFSTDTQYF
few | TRBJ2-7 | TRBD1 | TRBV9 | TGTGCCAGCAGCCCACTAAGGACAGGGGGCTTCGAGCAGTACTTC | CASSPLRTGGFEQYF
few | TRBJ1-1 | NA | TRBV5-4 | TGTGCCAGCAGCGTAACAGGGTTCCCTGAAGCTTTCTTT | CASSVTGFPEAFF
NA | TRBJ2-5 | NA | TRBV28 | TGTGCCAGCAGCGCGACAGGATTGGCGGAGACCCAGTACTTC | CASSATGLAETQYF
few | TRBJ2-7 | TRBD1 | TRBV9 | TGTGCCAGCAGCGAGGGGGGAACAGGGGGCTTCAGCACCTACGAGCAGTACTTC | CASSEGGTGGFSTYEQYF
NA | TRBJ2-7 | TRBD2 | TRBV4-3 | TGCGCCAGCAGCCAAGATCGGACTAGCGGGCCCTACGAGCAGTACTTC | CASSQDRTSGPYEQYF
NA | TRBJ2-5 | NA | TRBV5-6 | TGTGCCAGCAGCTTGACGGAGTACCAAGAGACCCAGTACTTC | CASSLTEYQETQYF
NA | TRBJ2-1 | NA | TRBV19 | TGTGCCAGTAGCGAAGTACAGGGTTACTACAATGAGCAGTTCTTC | CASSEVQGYYNEQFF
NA | TRBJ1-4 | NA | TRBV11-2 | TGTGCCAGCAGCCAGGGTCCGGTTAATGAAAAACTGTTTTTT | CASSQGPVNEKLFF
NA | TRBJ1-1 | TRBD1 | TRBV27 | TGTGCCAGCAGTTTAGCGGGACAGGGCTACACTGAAGCTTTCTTT | CASSLAGQGYTEAFF
NA | TRBJ2-7 | TRBD1 | TRBV27 | TGTGCCAGCAGTTCGGGGACAGTCGCTTCCTACGAGCAGTACTTC | CASSSGTVASYEQYF
NA | TRBJ2-3 | TRBD2 | TRBV4-1 | TGCGCCAGCAGCCAAACCGGACTAGCGGGAAACACAGATACGCAGTATTTT | CASSQTGLAGNTDTQYF
NA | TRBJ2-7 | NA | TRBV5-1 | TGCGCCAGCAGCCCGTCCCCCGGGGTGAGCTCCTACGAGCAGTACTTC | CASSPSPGVSSYEQYF
few | TRBJ1-3 | NA | TRBV7-9 | TGTGCCAGCAGCACCCAGGGGCAAGGAAACACCATATATTTT | CASSTQGQGNTIYF
few | TRBJ2-1 | NA | TRBV6-5 | TGTGCCAGCAGTTACTCTGGGGGCGACTACAATGAGCAGTTCTTC | CASSYSGGDYNEQFF
NA | TRBJ1-2 | NA | TRBV11-2 | TGTGCCAGCAGCGCCATCCCCCAGGGAGGGGGTGGCTACACCTTC | CASSAIPQGGGGYTF